This is a list of T cell receptor beta chains from one sample in a study of T cells after yellow fever vaccination. In TCRdb, the 5' RACE reads were re-called with MiXCR into one record per CDR3 protein. This sample carries 250,000 to 350,000 distinct CDR3 sequences, 6.5% to 8.5% of them seen once, and the ten largest clones take over 15%. The material was PBMCs, obtained roughly seven weeks after the first yellow fever vaccination. These receptors came from a young man who received the YFV17D yellow fever vaccine. The conserved cysteine and the conserved F or W are not part of the CDR3 here.

J | V | CDR3
TRBJ2-1 | TRBV18 | ASSLRALPIEQF
TRBJ2-2 | TRBV11-2 | ASSPTAGLTTGELF
TRBJ2-2 | TRBV10-3 | AIRDYLSRGTGELF
TRBJ1-2 | TRBV20-1 | SARDRRNRQGNYGYT
TRBJ2-1 | TRBV5-4 | ASSSVLANDGGQF
TRBJ2-3 | TRBV6-5 | ASSSVADTQY
TRBJ2-3 | TRBV20-1 | SASRGLTTDTQY
TRBJ1-6 | TRBV7-6 | ASSFRQNNSPLH
TRBJ2-3 | TRBV14 | ASSRLRLAGGTDTQY
TRBJ2-7 | TRBV6-2/TRBV6-3 | ASSITSARSYEQY
TRBJ2-5 | TRBV20-1 | SARVPGRAETQY
TRBJ1-1 | TRBV20-1 | STKGGIAEAF
TRBJ2-7 | TRBV5-1 | ASSAQRGGSYEQY
TRBJ2-5 | TRBV12-3/TRBV12-4 | ASSENVGEGTQY
TRBJ2-1 | TRBV20-1 | SARDQRGGNEQF
TRBJ2-5 | TRBV6-1 | ASSQIAGKKTQY
TRBJ2-1 | TRBV10-3 | AISEVAGEYNEQF